The clone carrying this T cell receptor beta chain was detected ten times or more. Germline is not matched at one junction end, which may reflect a read error. The data stem from a study of CDR3 diversity in severe acne. TCRdb reprocessed the PCR reads with MiXCR, giving one entry per CDR3 protein. The repertoire consists of tens of thousands of distinct CDR3 sequences, with 51% occurring once and the leading ten covering over 11%. Germline V CDR1 and CDR2: SGDLS, YYNGEE. The CDR3 contains 14 residues. The rearrangement links TRBV9 to TRBJ2-3; D gene uncertain. The clonotype originates from a male donor in good health, without acne. Sequences were obtained from blood. The CDR3 bases are TGTGCCAGCAGCCCCCGGCCGAGCATAGATACGCAGTATTTT. It translates to CASSPRPSIDTQYF.